The next 6 T cell receptor beta chains were all read from a single sample in a study of OX40 agonist ivuxolimab in advanced cancers. Only in-frame clones appear in the TCRdb table, and some are missing; sequencing was by immunoSEQ multiplex PCR. The sample shows about 77,000 clones, roughly 89% of them seen only once. Sequencing was performed on CD4+ or CD8+ T cells sorted from blood, taken in a trial of the OX40 agonist ivuxolimab. The receptors come from an adult with an advanced solid tumor such as melanoma, head and neck, liver or kidney cancer.

This clone was recorded only once. The rearrangement links TRBV5-1 to TRBJ2-2, with TRBD1 identical over 9 bases. V dropped 1 base and J dropped 3; count of bases not matched to a gene: 4. The CDR3 runs to 16 residues. Germline V CDR1 and CDR2: SGHRS, YFSETQ. CDR3 residues: CASSLKGTGHTGELFF. The CDR3 DNA follows: TGCGCCAGCAGCTTGAAAGGGACAGGGCACACCGGGGAGCTGTTTTTT.

The chain employs TRBV11-2 and TRBJ1-1; D uncertain. The CDR3 is 13 residues long. In germline, CDR1 is SGHAT, CDR2 FQNNGV. Deletions cut 5 bases from V and 5 bases from J, with 12 bases between. The CDR3 sequence: CASSVGEVTEAFF. The CDR3 DNA is TGTGCCAGCAGCGTAGGAGAGGTTACTGAAGCTTTCTTT.

This chain uses TRBV27 with TRBJ1-3, with D possibly being TRBD1 (5 bases). V was cut by 8 bases and J by 6 bases, with 14 bases left in between. The CDR3 contains 13 residues. Germline V gene data show CDR1 as MNHEY and CDR2 as SMNVEV (reference sequence). The CDR3 sequence is CASGTSRENTIYF. Written as DNA, the CDR3 is TGTGCCAGCGGTACCTCCAGGGAAAACACCATATATTTT.

The V and J genes are TRBV14 and TRBJ2-1, with 14 bases lining up with TRBD2. V was clipped by 4 bases and J by 2 bases; unmatched bases: 10. The CDR3 loop spans 19 amino acids. Germline-derived CDR1 and CDR2 are SGHDN and FVKESK. The CDR3 DNA sequence: TGTGCCAGCAGCCCCTTTGACGGGACTAGCGGGGGCCCCTACAATGAGCAGTTCTTC. Its translation: CASSPFDGTSGGPYNEQFF.

This chain joins TRBV19 and TRBJ2-1, with TRBD2 identical over 9 bases. V trimming: 5 bases; J trimming: 8 bases; junction bases outside the gene matches: 10. The CDR3 length is 15 residues. CDR1 LNHDA and CDR2 SQIVND come from the germline V gene (reference sequence). CDR3: CASSSGTSRLDEQFF. The CDR3 coding sequence is TGTGCCAGTAGTTCCGGGACTAGCCGTTTAGATGAGCAGTTCTTC.

This clone is medium-sized by share. This sample also contains other DNA sequences that code for the same CDR3. The rearrangement uses TRBV7-2 and TRBJ1-2; TRBD1 matches at 8 bases. This CDR3 is built from 13 residues. V was pared by 1 base and J by 5 bases, with 0 bases of the junction left unmatched. Germline CDR1 is SGHTA and CDR2 is FQGNSA. The CDR3 loop reads CASSLGQGYGYTF. CDR3 nucleotide sequence: TGTGCCAGCAGCTTAGGACAGGGGTATGGCTACACCTTC.